The TCR beta chain under discussion was sequenced for a study of control samples from healthy donors and cancer patients. Clones were sequenced by immunoSEQ multiplex PCR, and TCRdb holds only the in-frame ones, with some missing. This table lists fewer than 250,000 clones. The origin of this receptor is a woman in her thirties in good health. The sample consisted of blood.

Here the CDR3 reads CASIPRDSSYEQYF. The CDR3 DNA sequence: TGTGCCAGCATCCCTCGGGACAGCTCCTACGAGCAGTACTTC. The V and J genes are TRBV6-5 and TRBJ2-7, with TRBD1 matching 7 bases. CDR1 is MNHEY, CDR2 SVGAGI, per germline. The CDR3 contains 14 residues. The ends lost 7 bases at V and 0 bases at J; junction bases unmatched: 6.